This T cell receptor beta chain was identified in a study of blood T cell repertoires in COVID-19. Study-wide background: Some COVID-19 samples were acute and others convalescent; all came from the United States, Italy and Spain. In each case, the material was cDNA or gDNA derived from T cells, B-cell-depleted T cells, or PBMCs.

Generated by immunoSEQ multiplex PCR, the TCRdb table keeps only in-frame clones and is missing some. The sample records a few hundred thousand clones, more than 85% being singletons. For this clone: Additional DNA sequences in this sample encode the identical CDR3.

With 5 bases removed from V and 3 bases from J, the gap between germline ends came to 11 bases. This CDR3 is built from 13 residues. In germline, CDR1 is SEHNR, CDR2 FQNEAQ (reference sequence). All enrollees were roughly 18 to 100 years old and from 24 US areas. Self-reported history from a screening survey and questionnaire set each donor's cohort. The receptor was derived from a woman in her 30s who had recovered from COVID-19. Sequencing input: PBMCs or T cells enriched from blood (not recorded which). V and J are TRBV7-9 and TRBJ2-7; D perhaps matches TRBD2 (6 bases). The CDR3, as DNA: TGTGCCAGCAGCCCCCCCGGGGGCTACGAGCAGTACTTC. Translated, it gives CASSPPGGYEQYF.